These 28 T cell receptor beta chains originate from one sample sequenced in a study of cytomegalovirus exposure and HLA in healthy donors. The primer mix had 60 Vbeta and 13 Jbeta primers. Here immunoSEQ multiplex PCR was the method, and the copy in TCRdb shows in-frame clones only, minus some. The data include some 130,000 clones; the top ten clones carry approximately 1.7%. The sample was PBMCs. All receptors derive from a man aged 18 to 30 in good health and CMV-seronegative.

This sequence joins TRBV5-7 and TRBJ1-2; 7 bases match TRBD1. TRBV5-7 is recorded as an ORF, its role being uncertain. J was trimmed by 3 bases and V by 4 bases; bases with no gene match: 15. This CDR3 has 17 residues. CDR3 sequence reads: CASSGTGVDSGDYGYTF. The CDR3 DNA is TGTGCCAGCAGCGGCACAGGGGTCGACTCTGGTGACTATGGCTACACCTTC.

The rearrangement links TRBV7-9 to TRBJ1-4; perhaps TRBD1 as D (5 bases). Germline CDR1 and CDR2: SEHNR and FQNEAQ (reference sequence). V lost 6 bases and J lost 8, with 13 bases in between. The CDR3 covers 13 residues. The CDR3 is CASRGGSGEKLFF. As DNA, the CDR3 is TGTGCCAGCAGGGGGGGATCGGGCGAAAAACTGTTTTTT.

The chain joins TRBV6-5 to TRBJ2-2; a possible D gene is TRBD2 (7 bases). V was cut by 2 bases and J by 7 bases, with 14 bases left in between. Germline lookup yields CDR1 MNHEY and CDR2 SVGAGI. This CDR3 spans 15 amino acids. As DNA, the CDR3 is TGTGCCAGCAGTTACACGGGGGGCTATGGCGGGGAGCTGTTTTTT. It yields the protein CASSYTGGYGGELFF.

The V call is TRBV28, the J call TRBJ1-5; tentatively, D is TRBD1 (6 bases). From germline, CDR1 is MDHEN and CDR2 SYDVKM. The V end was cut by 7 bases, the J end by 3 bases, with 19 bases between. There are 16 residues in the CDR3. CDR3 coding DNA: TGTGCCAGCAATGGCATCAGGGACACGCCCAATCAGCCCCAGCATTTT. It is translated as CASNGIRDTPNQPQHF.

The J gene is TRBJ2-5, the V gene TRBV5-8, with D tentatively TRBD2 (7 bases). This CDR3 is 14 amino acids long. Germline loops: CDR1 SGHTS, CDR2 YDEGEE. V was clipped by 2 bases and J by 2 bases, with 10 bases between them. The CDR3 protein is CASSLQGGQETQYF. CDR3 coding DNA: TGTGCCAGCAGCTTACAGGGAGGGCAAGAGACCCAGTACTTC. Full variable domain (remainder filled in from reference TRBV5-8 and TRBJ2-5): EAGVTQSPTHLIKTRGQQATLRCSPISGHTSVYWYQQALGLGLQFLLWYDEGEERNRGNFPPRFSGRQFPNYSSELNVNALELEDSALYLCASSLQGGQETQYFGPGTRLLVL.

The chain carries TRBV7-6 and TRBJ1-4; 9 bases agree with TRBD1. Germline CDR1 SGHVS, CDR2 FNYEAQ. This CDR3 spans 16 amino acids. V shed 3 bases and J 8 bases; nucleotides not matched to a gene: 10. The CDR3 DNA follows: TGTGCCAGCAGCTTCCCCACAGGGGGCATGGAAGAAAAACTGTTTTTT. Its translation: CASSFPTGGMEEKLFF.

The rearrangement links TRBV25-1 to TRBJ1-2; weak D call: TRBD1 (5 bases). Trimming stripped 6 bases from V and 4 bases from J, with 12 bases between. The CDR3 sequence is 13 residues long. CDR1 MGHDK and CDR2 SYGVNS come from the germline V gene. Written as DNA, the CDR3 is TGTGCCAGCAGGGGAGGGGACCGCTATGGCTACACCTTC. Translated, it gives CASRGGDRYGYTF.

The chain uses TRBV7-9 and TRBJ2-3; 10 nucleotides match TRBD2. CDR3 length: 18 residues. Looked up from germline, CDR1 is SEHNR and CDR2 is FQNEAQ (reference sequence). CDR3 protein: CGSGEWASGGPSPDTQYF. CDR3 DNA sequence: TGTGGGAGCGGGGAATGGGCTAGCGGGGGTCCATCCCCAGATACGCAGTATTTT.

The chain is built from TRBV5-1 and TRBJ2-1; 10 positions agree with TRBD1. The CDR3 is 15 amino acids. Germline-derived CDR1 and CDR2 are SGHRS and YFSETQ. J was trimmed by 8 bases and V by 0 bases; bases with no gene match: 5. CDR3 amino acids: CASSLERDRGDEQFF. DNA for the CDR3: TGCGCCAGCAGCTTGGAGAGGGACAGGGGCGATGAGCAGTTCTTC.

The V gene is TRBV28, the J gene TRBJ2-7; 11 nucleotides line up with TRBD2. The ends lost 6 bases at V and 7 bases at J; junction bases unmatched: 8. CDR3 length: 14 residues. Germline assignment: CDR1 MDHEN and CDR2 SYDVKM. CDR3 nucleotide sequence: TGTGCCAGCAGCTTCCCCGGACTAGCGGGTGAGCAGTACTTC. It yields the protein CASSFPGLAGEQYF.

This rearrangement joins TRBV7-9 to TRBJ2-1; 9 bases align to TRBD2. This CDR3 has 17 residues. The junction had 13 bases not matched to a gene; V was cut back by 2 bases and J by 8 bases. Germline V gene lookup returns CDR1 SEHNR and CDR2 FQNEAQ (reference sequence). The CDR3 coding sequence is TGTGCCAGCAGCTTAAGGCCCTCTAGCGGGGCCTGGGATGAGCAGTTCTTC. The encoded protein is CASSLRPSSGAWDEQFF. Combining the CDR3 with reference TRBV7-9 and TRBJ2-1 gives the whole variable domain DTGVSQNPRHKITKRGQNVTFRCDPISEHNRLYWYRQTLGQGPEFLTYFQNEAQLEKSRLLSDRFSAERPKGSFSTLEIQRTEQGDSAMYLCASSLRPSSGAWDEQFFGPGTRLTVL.

V and J are TRBV21-1 and TRBJ2-1; the table names TRBD1, a call not compared with the DNA. TRBV21-1 is labeled a pseudogene. This CDR3 is 14 amino acids long. The CDR3 DNA is TGTGCCAGCAGCCTACGGACAGGGTGCAATGAGCAGTTCTTC. It encodes CASSLRTGCNEQFF.

The rearrangement links TRBV7-3 to TRBJ2-1, with 8 positions matching TRBD2. The V gene end was trimmed by 3 bases and the J gene end by 1 base; junction bases not matched to a gene: 2. Looked up from germline, CDR1 is SGHTA and CDR2 is FQGTGA. This CDR3 has 15 amino acids. CDR3: CASSLSGGSYNEQFF. CDR3 sequence (DNA): TGTGCCAGCAGCTTGAGCGGGGGATCCTACAATGAGCAGTTCTTC.

The gene calls are TRBV7-8 and TRBJ2-5, with TRBD1 matching over 7 bases. The J call is doubtful: the DNA matches TRBJ2-7 better. From germline, CDR1 is SGHVS and CDR2 FQNEAQ. This CDR3 has 14 amino acids. CDR3 region: CASSPGQRNYEQYF. CDR3 DNA: TGTGCCAGCAGCCCGGGACAGCGAAACTACGAGCAGTACTTC.

The rearrangement links TRBV10-3 to TRBJ1-5; 7 bases match TRBD1. CDR1 is ENHRY and CDR2 is SYGVKD in the germline V gene. The CDR3 contains 14 residues. With 5 bases clipped from V and 7 bases from J, the junction kept 8 bases outside the gene matches. CDR3 region: CAISPLQGDQPQHF. CDR3 nucleotide sequence: TGTGCCATCAGTCCACTCCAGGGGGACCAGCCCCAGCATTTT.

About this clone itself: Other nucleotide sequences from this sample produce the same CDR3. The chain links TRBV29-1 to TRBJ2-2, with TRBD2 matching over 8 bases. V shed 7 bases and J 5 bases; nucleotides not matched to a gene: 0. CDR1 and CDR2 (germline): SQVTM, ANQGSEA. CDR3 length: 11 residues. The CDR3 nucleotides are TGCAGCGCGGGGGGGACCGGGGAGCTGTTTTTT. Amino acids: CSAGGTGELFF.

The V gene is TRBV18, the J gene TRBJ1-2, with D maybe TRBD1 (6 bases). Trimming shortened V by 6 bases and J by 6 bases, and 14 bases separated the two germline ends. This CDR3 has 13 amino acids. Germline assignment: CDR1 KGHSH and CDR2 LQKENI. Here the CDR3 DNA reads TGTGCCAGCTCGCCGGGACAAGAGGATGGCTACACCTTC. Protein: CASSPGQEDGYTF. The variable domain in full, with the rest retrieved from reference TRBV18 and TRBJ1-2, is NAGVMQNPRHLVRRRGQEARLRCSPMKGHSHVYWYRQLPEEGLKFMVYLQKENIIDESGMPKERFSAEFPKEGPSILRIQQVVRGDSAAYFCASSPGQEDGYTFGSGTRLTVV.

The V call is TRBV9, the J call TRBJ1-1, with TRBD1 matching 7 bases. This CDR3 is built from 12 residues. Trimming removed 7 bases from V and 0 bases from J; junction bases left unmatched: 0. Germline V gives CDR1 SGDLS, CDR2 YYNGEE. The CDR3 region has the DNA TGTGCCAGCGGACAGGTGAACACTGAAGCTTTCTTT. Translated, it gives CASGQVNTEAFF.

The chain employs TRBV27 and TRBJ1-2; 7 bases map to TRBD1. Trimming cost V 3 bases and J 7 bases; bases outside gene matches: 2. In germline, CDR1 is MNHEY, CDR2 SMNVEV (reference sequence). The CDR3 spans 12 residues. The CDR3: CASSFAGGGYTF. In nucleotides, the CDR3 is TGTGCCAGCAGTTTCGCAGGGGGTGGCTACACCTTC.

The chain carries TRBV6-1 and TRBJ1-2, with 7 positions matching TRBD1. The CDR3 spans 16 residues. Looked up from germline, CDR1 is MNHNS and CDR2 is SASEGT. V lost 4 bases to trimming and J lost 6 bases; unmatched junction nucleotides: 14. The CDR3 DNA follows: TGTGCCAGCAGTGGAGGACAGGCCTTGGTCTTCGATGGCTACACCTTC. This sequence encodes CASSGGQALVFDGYTF.

The chain uses TRBV4-3 and TRBJ1-1; D ambiguous. The CDR3 runs to 16 residues. From germline, CDR1 is LGHNA and CDR2 YSLEER. The V end lost 3 bases, the J end lost 0 bases, and 14 bases lay between the germline ends. As DNA, the CDR3 is TGCGCCAGCAGCCAGGGTAGCAGTTCTATGAACACTGAAGCTTTCTTT. Translated: CASSQGSSSMNTEAFF.

The chain joins TRBV2 to TRBJ2-1, with 7 bases lining up with TRBD1. CDR1 is SNHLY and CDR2 is FYNNEI in the germline V gene. Trimming cost V 2 bases and J 3 bases; bases outside gene matches: 7. This CDR3 contains 16 residues. CDR3 in amino acids: CASSESYDRDYNEQFF. In nucleotides, the CDR3 is TGTGCCAGCAGTGAAAGTTATGACAGGGACTACAATGAGCAGTTCTTC.

This sequence joins TRBV6-5 and TRBJ2-1, with D possibly being TRBD2 (5 bases). CDR1 and CDR2 (germline): MNHEY, SVGAGI. Trimming removed 2 bases from V and 9 bases from J, with 8 bases in between. CDR3 length equals 12 residues. CDR3 bases: TGTGCCAGCAGTTACCGGGGTGGTGAGCAGTTCTTC. This encodes CASSYRGGEQFF.

The gene calls are TRBV9 and TRBJ2-1; 9 bases map to TRBD2. Germline V CDR1 and CDR2: SGDLS, YYNGEE. V was clipped by 0 bases and J by 6 bases; unmatched bases: 4. The CDR3 has 15 residues. The DNA of the CDR3 is TGTGCCAGCAGCGTAGTGGCGGGGGGGCCCAATGAGCAGTTCTTC. It codes for CASSVVAGGPNEQFF.

The chain links TRBV7-8 to TRBJ2-3; unclear D gene. Germline V gene sequence: CDR1 SGHVS, CDR2 FQNEAQ. The CDR3 totals 16 residues. The germline V and J ends were trimmed by 5 bases and 2 bases, with 17 bases remaining between them. The CDR3 here is CASSPIDITSTDTQYF. The CDR3 DNA reads as TGTGCCAGCAGCCCCATCGACATAACTTCCACAGATACGCAGTATTTT.

V is TRBV4-3 and J is TRBJ2-1; D is undetermined. V gave up 3 bases and J gave up 0 bases, with 12 bases separating them. The CDR3 contains 16 residues. Germline V gene sequence: CDR1 LGHNA, CDR2 YSLEER. The CDR3 bases are TGCGCCAGCAGCCAGATAGCTCCTAGCTCCTACAATGAGCAGTTCTTC. The encoded protein is CASSQIAPSSYNEQFF.

This chain uses TRBV6-6 with TRBJ2-5, with 10 bases lining up with TRBD1. The assigned J gene may be wrong: the sequence end matches TRBJ2-7 better. The CDR3 is made up of 15 amino acids. Germline CDR1 MNHNY, CDR2 SVGAGI (reference sequence). CDR3 protein: CASSAGQGSSYEQYF. The CDR3 region has the DNA TGTGCCAGCAGTGCGGGACAGGGGAGCTCCTACGAGCAGTACTTC.

The V call is TRBV6-6, the J call TRBJ1-2; D may be TRBD1 (5 bases). The V gene's germline CDR1 is MNHNY and CDR2 SVGAGI (reference sequence). There are 13 residues in the CDR3. V lost 5 bases, J lost 8 bases, and 15 bases lay in between. The CDR3 nucleotides are TGTGCCAGCAGTCCAACAACAGGAGTCGGCTACACCTTC. Its translation: CASSPTTGVGYTF.